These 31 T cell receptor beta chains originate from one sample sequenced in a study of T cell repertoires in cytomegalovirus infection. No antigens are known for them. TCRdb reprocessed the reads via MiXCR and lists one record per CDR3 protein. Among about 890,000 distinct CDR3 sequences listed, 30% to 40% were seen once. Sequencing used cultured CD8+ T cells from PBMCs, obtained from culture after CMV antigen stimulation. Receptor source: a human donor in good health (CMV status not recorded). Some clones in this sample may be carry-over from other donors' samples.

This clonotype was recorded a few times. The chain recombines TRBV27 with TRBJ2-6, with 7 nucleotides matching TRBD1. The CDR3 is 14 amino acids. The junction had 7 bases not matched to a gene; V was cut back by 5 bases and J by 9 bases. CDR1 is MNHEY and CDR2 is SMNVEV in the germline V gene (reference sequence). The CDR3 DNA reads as TGTGCCAGCAGTACAGGGGTGGGCGTCAACGTCCTGACTTTC. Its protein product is CASSTGVGVNVLTF.

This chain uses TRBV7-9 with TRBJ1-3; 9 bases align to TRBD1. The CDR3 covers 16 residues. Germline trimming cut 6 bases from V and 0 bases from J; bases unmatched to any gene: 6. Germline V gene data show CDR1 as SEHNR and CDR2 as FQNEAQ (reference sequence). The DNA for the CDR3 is TGTGCCAGCAGACCCAGGACAGGGGCCTCTGGAAACACCATATATTTT. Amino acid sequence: CASRPRTGASGNTIYF.

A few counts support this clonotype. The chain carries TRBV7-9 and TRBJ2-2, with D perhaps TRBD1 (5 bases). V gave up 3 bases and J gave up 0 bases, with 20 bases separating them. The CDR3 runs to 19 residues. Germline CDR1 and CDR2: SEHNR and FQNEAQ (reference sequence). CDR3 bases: TGTGCCAGCAGCTTCCTTGGGGCCAGGGCAGGGCCGAACACCGGGGAGCTGTTTTTT. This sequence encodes CASSFLGARAGPNTGELFF.

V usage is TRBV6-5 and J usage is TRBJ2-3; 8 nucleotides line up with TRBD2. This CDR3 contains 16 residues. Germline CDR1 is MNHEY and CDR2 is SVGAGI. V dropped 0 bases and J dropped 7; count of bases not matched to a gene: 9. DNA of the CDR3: TGTGCCAGCAGTTACTCTGTCTCGGGGGGGAGAAATACGCAGTATTTT. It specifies CASSYSVSGGRNTQYF.

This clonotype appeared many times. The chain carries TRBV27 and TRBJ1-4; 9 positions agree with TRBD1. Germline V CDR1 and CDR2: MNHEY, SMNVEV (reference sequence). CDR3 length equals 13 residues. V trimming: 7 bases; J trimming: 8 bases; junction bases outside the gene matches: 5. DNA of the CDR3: TGTGCCAGCATTCGGGACAGGGACGAAAAACTGTTTTTT. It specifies CASIRDRDEKLFF.

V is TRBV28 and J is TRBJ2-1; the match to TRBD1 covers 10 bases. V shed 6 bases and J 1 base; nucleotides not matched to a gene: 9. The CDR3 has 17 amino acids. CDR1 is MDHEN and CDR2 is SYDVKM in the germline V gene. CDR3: CASSIPGQGPSYNEQFF. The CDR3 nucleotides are TGTGCCAGCAGCATTCCGGGACAGGGGCCGTCCTACAATGAGCAGTTCTTC.

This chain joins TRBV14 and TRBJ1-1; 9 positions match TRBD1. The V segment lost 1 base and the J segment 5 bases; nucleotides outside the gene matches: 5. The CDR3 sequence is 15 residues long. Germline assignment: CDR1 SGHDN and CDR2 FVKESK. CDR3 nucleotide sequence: TGTGCCAGCAGCCAAGCAAACAGGGGGCGAACTGAAGCTTTCTTT. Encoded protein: CASSQANRGRTEAFF.

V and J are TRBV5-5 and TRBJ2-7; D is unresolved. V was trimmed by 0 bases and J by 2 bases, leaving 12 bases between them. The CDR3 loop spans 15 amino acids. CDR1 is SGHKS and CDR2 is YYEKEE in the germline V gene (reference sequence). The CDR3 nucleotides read TGTGCCAGCAGCTTGGGGCAGGCCCTTACCTACGAGCAGTACTTC. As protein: CASSLGQALTYEQYF.

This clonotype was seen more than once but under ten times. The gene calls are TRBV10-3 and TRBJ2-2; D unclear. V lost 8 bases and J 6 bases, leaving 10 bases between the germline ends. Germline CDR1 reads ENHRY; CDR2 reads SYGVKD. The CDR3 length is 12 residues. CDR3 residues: CAILLTAGELFF. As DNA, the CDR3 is TGTGCCATCTTACTAACAGCCGGGGAGCTGTTTTTT.

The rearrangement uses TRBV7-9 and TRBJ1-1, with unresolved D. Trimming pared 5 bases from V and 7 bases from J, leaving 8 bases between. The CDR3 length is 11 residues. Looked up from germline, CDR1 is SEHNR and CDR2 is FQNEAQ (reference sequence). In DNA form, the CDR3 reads TGTGCCAGCAGCCCGACAAATGAAGCTTTCTTT. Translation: CASSPTNEAFF.

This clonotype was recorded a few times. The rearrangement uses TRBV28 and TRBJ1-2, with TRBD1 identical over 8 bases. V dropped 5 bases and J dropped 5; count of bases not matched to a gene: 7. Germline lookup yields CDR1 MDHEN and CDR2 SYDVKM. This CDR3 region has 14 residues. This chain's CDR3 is CASSPTGVWYGYTF. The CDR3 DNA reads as TGTGCCAGCAGTCCGACAGGGGTATGGTATGGCTACACCTTC.

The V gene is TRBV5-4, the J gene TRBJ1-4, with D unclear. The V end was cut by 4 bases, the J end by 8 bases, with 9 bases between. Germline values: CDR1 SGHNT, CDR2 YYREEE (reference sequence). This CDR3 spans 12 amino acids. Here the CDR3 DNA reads TGTGCCAGCAGCAGAGTAGGAGAAAAACTGTTTTTT. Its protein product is CASSRVGEKLFF. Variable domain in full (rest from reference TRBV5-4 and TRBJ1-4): ETGVTQSPTHLIKTRGQQVTLRCSSQSGHNTVSWYQQALGQGPQFIFQYYREEENGRGNFPPRFSGLQFPNYSSELNVNALELDDSALYLCASSRVGEKLFFGSGTQLSVL.

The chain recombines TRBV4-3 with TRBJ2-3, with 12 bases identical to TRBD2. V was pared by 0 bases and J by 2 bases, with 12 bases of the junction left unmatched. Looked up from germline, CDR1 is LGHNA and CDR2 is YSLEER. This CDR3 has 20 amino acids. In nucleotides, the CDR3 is TGCGCCAGCAGCCAAGAAGAGATACAGACTAGCGGGGGAATCACAGATACGCAGTATTTT. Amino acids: CASSQEEIQTSGGITDTQYF.

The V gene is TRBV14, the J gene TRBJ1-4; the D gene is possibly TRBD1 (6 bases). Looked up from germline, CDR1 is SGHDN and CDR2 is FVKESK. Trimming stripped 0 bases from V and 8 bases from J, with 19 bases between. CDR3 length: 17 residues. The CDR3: CASSQDVDGGRPEKLFF. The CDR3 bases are TGTGCCAGCAGCCAAGACGTAGACGGGGGGCGCCCAGAAAAACTGTTTTTT.

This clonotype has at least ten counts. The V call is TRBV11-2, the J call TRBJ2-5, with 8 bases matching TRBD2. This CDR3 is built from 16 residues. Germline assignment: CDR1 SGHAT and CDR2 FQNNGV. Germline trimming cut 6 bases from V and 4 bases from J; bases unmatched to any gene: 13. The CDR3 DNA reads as TGTGCCAGCAGTTTCCTAGCGGGCCCGACCAGAGAGACCCAGTACTTC. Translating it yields CASSFLAGPTRETQYF.

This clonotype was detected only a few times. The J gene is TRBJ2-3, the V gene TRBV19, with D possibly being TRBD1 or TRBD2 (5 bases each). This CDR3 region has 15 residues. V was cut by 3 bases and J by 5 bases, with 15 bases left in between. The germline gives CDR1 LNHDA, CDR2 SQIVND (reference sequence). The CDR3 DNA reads TGTGCCAGTAGTATCGCAGGGACCCGCGGAGATACGCAGTATTTT. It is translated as CASSIAGTRGDTQYF. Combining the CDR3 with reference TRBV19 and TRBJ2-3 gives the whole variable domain DGGITQSPKYLFRKEGQNVTLSCEQNLNHDAMYWYRQDPGQGLRLIYYSQIVNDFQKGDIAEGYSVSREKKESFPLTVTSAQKNPTAFYLCASSIAGTRGDTQYFGPGTRLTVL.

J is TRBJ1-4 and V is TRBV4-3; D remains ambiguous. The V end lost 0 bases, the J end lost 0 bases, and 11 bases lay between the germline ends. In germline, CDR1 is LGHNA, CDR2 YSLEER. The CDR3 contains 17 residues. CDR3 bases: TGCGCCAGCAGCCAAGATCGTATGGCTTCAACTAATGAAAAACTGTTTTTT. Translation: CASSQDRMASTNEKLFF.

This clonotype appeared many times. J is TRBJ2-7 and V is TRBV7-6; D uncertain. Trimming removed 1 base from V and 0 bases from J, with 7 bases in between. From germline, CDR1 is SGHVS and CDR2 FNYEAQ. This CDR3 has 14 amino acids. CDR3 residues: CASSLGPSSYEQYF. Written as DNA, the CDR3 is TGTGCCAGCAGCTTAGGGCCGAGCTCCTACGAGCAGTACTTC.

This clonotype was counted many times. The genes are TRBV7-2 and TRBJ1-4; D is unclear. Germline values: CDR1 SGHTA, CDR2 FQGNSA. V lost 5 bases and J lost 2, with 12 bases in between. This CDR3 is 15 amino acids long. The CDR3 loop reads CASSPLGVTNEKLFF. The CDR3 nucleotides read TGTGCCAGCAGCCCCCTGGGTGTGACTAATGAAAAACTGTTTTTT. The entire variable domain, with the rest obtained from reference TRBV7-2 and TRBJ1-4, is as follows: GAGVSQSPSNKVTEKGKDVELRCDPISGHTALYWYRQSLGQGLEFLIYFQGNSAPDKSGLPSDRFSAERTGGSVSTLTIQRTQQEDSAVYLCASSPLGVTNEKLFFGSGTQLSVL.

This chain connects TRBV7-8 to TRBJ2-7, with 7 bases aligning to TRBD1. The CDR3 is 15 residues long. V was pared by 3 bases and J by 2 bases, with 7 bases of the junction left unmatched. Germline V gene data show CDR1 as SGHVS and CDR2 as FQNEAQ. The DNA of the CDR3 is TGTGCCAGCAGCTTGGAGACAGGGTTAGCCTACGAGCAGTACTTC. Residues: CASSLETGLAYEQYF.

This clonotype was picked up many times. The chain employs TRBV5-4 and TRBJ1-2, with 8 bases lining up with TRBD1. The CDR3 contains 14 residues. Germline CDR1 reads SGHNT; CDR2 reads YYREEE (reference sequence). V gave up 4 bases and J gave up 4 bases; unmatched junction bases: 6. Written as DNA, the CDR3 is TGTGCCAGCAGCCCTCCAGGGGGCAGCTATGGCTACACCTTC. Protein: CASSPPGGSYGYTF.

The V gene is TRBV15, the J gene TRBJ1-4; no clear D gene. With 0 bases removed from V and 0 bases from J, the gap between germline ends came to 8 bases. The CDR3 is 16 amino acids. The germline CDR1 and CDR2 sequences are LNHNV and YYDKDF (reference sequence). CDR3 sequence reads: CATSREGPATNEKLFF. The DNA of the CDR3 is TGTGCCACCAGCAGAGAAGGGCCGGCAACTAATGAAAAACTGTTTTTT.

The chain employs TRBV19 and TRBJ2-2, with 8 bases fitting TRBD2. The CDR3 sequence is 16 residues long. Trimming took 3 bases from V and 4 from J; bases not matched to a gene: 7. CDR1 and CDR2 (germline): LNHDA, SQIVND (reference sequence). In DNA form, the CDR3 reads TGTGCCAGTAGTATTTCCCCGGGGGGGGGCACCGGGGAGCTGTTTTTT. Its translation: CASSISPGGGTGELFF.

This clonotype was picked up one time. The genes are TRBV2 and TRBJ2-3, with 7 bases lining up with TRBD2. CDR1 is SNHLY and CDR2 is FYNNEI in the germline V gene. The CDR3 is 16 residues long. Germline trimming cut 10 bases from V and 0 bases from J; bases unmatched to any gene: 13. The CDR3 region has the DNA TGTGCCAACCTGGGAGGGACTCTGACAAGCACAGATACGCAGTATTTT. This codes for CANLGGTLTSTDTQYF.

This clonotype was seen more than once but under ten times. CDR3 bases: TGTGCCAGCAGCTTAACCCCAAGGACGAGAAACGGGGATCAGCCCCAGCATTTT. This gives the protein CASSLTPRTRNGDQPQHF. This chain connects TRBV7-2 to TRBJ1-5; D is unclear. The germline gives CDR1 SGHTA, CDR2 FQGNSA. The length of the CDR3 is 18 residues. V was pared by 2 bases and J by 5 bases, with 22 bases between.

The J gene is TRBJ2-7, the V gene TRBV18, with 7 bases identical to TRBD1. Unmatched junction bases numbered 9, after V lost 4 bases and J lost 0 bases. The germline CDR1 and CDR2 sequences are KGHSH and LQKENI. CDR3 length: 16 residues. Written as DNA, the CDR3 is TGTGCCAGCTCACGGGACAGCCTTCCAAGCTCCTACGAGCAGTACTTC. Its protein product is CASSRDSLPSSYEQYF.

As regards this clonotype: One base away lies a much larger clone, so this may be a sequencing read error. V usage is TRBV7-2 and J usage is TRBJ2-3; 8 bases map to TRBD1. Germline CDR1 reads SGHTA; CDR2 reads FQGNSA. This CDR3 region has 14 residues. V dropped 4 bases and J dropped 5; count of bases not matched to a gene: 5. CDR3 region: CASSWTGRIDTQYF. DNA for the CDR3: TGTGCCAGCAGCTGGACAGGGAGAATAGATACGCAGTATTTT.

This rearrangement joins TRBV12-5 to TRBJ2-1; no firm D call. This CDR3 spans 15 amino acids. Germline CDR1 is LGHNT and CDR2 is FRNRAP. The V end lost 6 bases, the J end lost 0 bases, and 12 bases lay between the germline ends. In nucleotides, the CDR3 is TGTGCTAGTGGCCACAGTGGCCTCTCCTACAATGAGCAGTTCTTC. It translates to CASGHSGLSYNEQFF.

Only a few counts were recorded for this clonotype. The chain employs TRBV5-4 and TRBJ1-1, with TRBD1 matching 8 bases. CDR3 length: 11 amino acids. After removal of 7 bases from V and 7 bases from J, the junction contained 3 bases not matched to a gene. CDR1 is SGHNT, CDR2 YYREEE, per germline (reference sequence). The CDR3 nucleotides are TGTGCCAGCGGACAGGGTGGTGAAGCTTTCTTT. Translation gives CASGQGGEAFF. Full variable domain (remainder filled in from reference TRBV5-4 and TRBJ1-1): ETGVTQSPTHLIKTRGQQVTLRCSSQSGHNTVSWYQQALGQGPQFIFQYYREEENGRGNFPPRFSGLQFPNYSSELNVNALELDDSALYLCASGQGGEAFFGQGTRLTVV.

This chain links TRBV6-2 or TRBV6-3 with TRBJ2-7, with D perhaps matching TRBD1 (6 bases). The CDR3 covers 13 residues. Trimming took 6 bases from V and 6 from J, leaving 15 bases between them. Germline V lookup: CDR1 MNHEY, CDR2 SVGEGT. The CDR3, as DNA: TGTGCCAGCAGCTACAGGGAGCCGGCCGAGCAGTACGTC. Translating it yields CASSYREPAEQYV.

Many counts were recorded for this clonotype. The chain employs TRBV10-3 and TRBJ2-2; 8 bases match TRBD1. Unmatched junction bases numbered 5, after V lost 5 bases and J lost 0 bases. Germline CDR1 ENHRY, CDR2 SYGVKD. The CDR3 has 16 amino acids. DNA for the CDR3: TGTGCCATCAGTCCCCGGGACAGGCCGAACACCGGGGAGCTGTTTTTT. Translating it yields CAISPRDRPNTGELFF.